One and the same sample provided the 14 T cell receptor beta chains below, sequenced in a study of blood T cell repertoires in COVID-19. Produced via immunoSEQ multiplex PCR; TCRdb's table is partial and in-frame only. The sample carries tens of thousands of clones, 88% recorded once. Material: peripheral blood. The receptor source for this set is a man aged 45-65 years with active COVID-19.

This clone was found once. The V call is TRBV4-3, the J call TRBJ2-3; D possibly corresponds to TRBD1 (5 bases). The CDR3 totals 14 residues. Looked up from germline, CDR1 is LGHNA and CDR2 is YSLEER. With 0 bases removed from V and 4 bases from J, the gap between germline ends came to 8 bases. As DNA, the CDR3 is TGCGCCAGCAGCCAAGATCTAGGGGCAGATACGCAGTATTTT. Encoded protein: CASSQDLGADTQYF.

This chain connects TRBV10-3 to TRBJ2-7; 9 bases fit TRBD1. CDR1 is ENHRY, CDR2 SYGVKD, per germline. V trimming: 11 bases; J trimming: 3 bases; junction bases outside the gene matches: 8. The CDR3 has 13 amino acids. CDR3 in DNA: TGTGCCGTATTACAGGGGGCGGGCTACGAGCAGTACTTC. Protein sequence: CAVLQGAGYEQYF.

The chain is built from TRBV6-6 and TRBJ1-2, with TRBD1 as a possible D gene (6 bases). Germline V gene data show CDR1 as MNHNY and CDR2 as SVGAGI (reference sequence). The CDR3 has 14 amino acids. Trimming removed 0 bases at V and 7 bases at J, with 12 bases between. In DNA, the CDR3 is TGTGCCAGCAGTTACTCAGAGGGGGTTCCTGGCTACACCTTC. Translation gives CASSYSEGVPGYTF.

This chain links TRBV2 with TRBJ2-5; the D gene is possibly TRBD2 (7 bases). Germline assignment: CDR1 SNHLY and CDR2 FYNNEI. Trimming removed 8 bases at V and 3 bases at J, with 13 bases between. The CDR3 runs 13 residues. Here the CDR3 reads CASGGGGKETQYF. CDR3 nucleotides: TGTGCCAGCGGGGGAGGGGGTAAAGAGACCCAGTACTTC. Filled out from reference TRBV2 and TRBJ2-5, the complete variable domain reads EPEVTQTPSHQVTQMGQEVILRCVPISNHLYFYWYRQILGQKVEFLVSFYNNEISEKSEIFDDQFSVERPDGSNFTLKIRSTKLEDSAMYFCASGGGGKETQYFGPGTRLLVL.

This chain joins TRBV4-3 and TRBJ2-7; 11 bases align to TRBD2. Germline-derived CDR1 and CDR2 are LGHNA and YSLEER. The CDR3 sequence is 15 residues long. V was pared by 5 bases and J by 2 bases, with 5 bases of the junction left unmatched. DNA for the CDR3: TGCGCCAGCAGCACTCTAGCGGGAGGTCCCTACGAGCAGTACTTC. This codes for CASSTLAGGPYEQYF.

V and J are TRBV7-2 and TRBJ1-2; weak D call: TRBD1 (5 bases). The CDR3 is made up of 13 amino acids. The germline V gene encodes CDR1 SGHTA and CDR2 FQGNSA. Trimming cost V 8 bases and J 6 bases, with 16 bases left between them. This CDR3 reads CASRDRDIHGYTF. CDR3 coding DNA: TGTGCCAGCCGTGACAGAGACATCCATGGCTACACCTTC.

This sequence joins TRBV6-2 or TRBV6-3 and TRBJ2-1; 9 nucleotides line up with TRBD2. Trimming took 5 bases from V and 6 from J; bases not matched to a gene: 5. Looked up from germline, CDR1 is MNHEY and CDR2 is SVGEGT. The CDR3 covers 14 residues. In DNA form, the CDR3 reads TGTGCCAGCAGTAGGCGGGAGGGCCGCAATGAGCAGTTCTTC. It translates to CASSRREGRNEQFF.

CDR3 sequence reads: CASSYSHGRAGELFF. DNA for the CDR3: TGTGCCAGCAGTTACTCGCATGGGAGAGCCGGGGAGCTGTTTTTT. The J gene is TRBJ2-2, the V gene TRBV6-5, with D tentatively TRBD2 (5 bases). The CDR3 spans 15 residues. Germline V gene sequence: CDR1 MNHEY, CDR2 SVGAGI. V lost 0 bases and J 6 bases, leaving 11 bases between the germline ends.

The V and J genes are TRBV24-1 and TRBJ2-5; 7 bases align to TRBD1. Germline V CDR1 and CDR2: KGHDR, SFDVKD. V gave up 4 bases and J gave up 1 base; unmatched junction bases: 5. The CDR3 covers 15 residues. The CDR3: CATSDPGTAQETQYF. The CDR3 nucleotides read TGTGCCACCAGTGACCCTGGGACAGCCCAAGAGACCCAGTACTTC.

V and J are TRBV7-9 and TRBJ1-1; the D gene is possibly TRBD1 (5 bases). Germline V gene data show CDR1 as SEHNR and CDR2 as FQNEAQ (reference sequence). V was trimmed by 1 base and J by 3 bases, leaving 12 bases between them. There are 15 residues in the CDR3. The CDR3 loop is CASSLEVGVYTEAFF. The CDR3 bases are TGTGCCAGCAGCTTAGAGGTAGGGGTATACACTGAAGCTTTCTTT.

The chain couples TRBV5-6 to TRBJ1-5; 8 bases agree with TRBD1. CDR3 length: 13 residues. Germline trimming cut 2 bases from V and 7 bases from J; bases unmatched to any gene: 2. In germline, CDR1 is SGHDT, CDR2 YYEEEE. In DNA form, the CDR3 reads TGTGCCAGCAGCTTTGGACAGGGCCAGCCCCAGCATTTT. Translating it yields CASSFGQGQPQHF.

The chain employs TRBV28 and TRBJ2-7; the D gene is possibly TRBD1 (5 bases). This CDR3 comprises 15 residues. Germline V CDR1 and CDR2: MDHEN, SYDVKM. Between the trimmed V and J ends, which lost 6 bases and 0 bases, there was a span of 15 bases. The CDR3: CASSTGPFLSYEQYF. The CDR3 bases are TGTGCCAGCAGCACAGGACCCTTTCTCTCCTACGAGCAGTACTTC.

The genes are TRBV28 and TRBJ1-2, with a tentative D call TRBD1 (5 bases). V dropped 4 bases and J dropped 0 bases, with 12 bases sitting between them. This CDR3 has 15 amino acids. The germline CDR1 and CDR2 sequences are MDHEN and SYDVKM. CDR3 DNA: TGTGCCAGCAGTTCCCCCCGGGGGACTAACTATGGCTACACCTTC. Protein sequence: CASSSPRGTNYGYTF.

The chain has TRBV19 and TRBJ1-5; D possibly corresponds to TRBD1 (5 bases). This CDR3 comprises 15 residues. The germline V gene encodes CDR1 LNHDA and CDR2 SQIVND (reference sequence). Deletions cut 1 base from V and 3 bases from J, with 10 bases between. The CDR3 DNA sequence: TGTGCCAGTAGTATAGCGACAGAGAACAATCAGCCCCAGCATTTT. Its protein product is CASSIATENNQPQHF.